Sequencing of this T cell receptor (beta chain) was carried out in a study of CD8 T cells in Susac syndrome. The study, taken as a whole, reports: TCR sequencing and HLA analysis covered a relatively small number of individuals.

Reverse transcription of roughly 0.45 to 1 ug RNA was carried out with random hexamers. The TCR beta CDR3 was amplified by immunoSEQ multiplex PCR across 54 Vbeta, 13 Jbeta. TCRdb itself ran the immunoSEQ multiplex PCR reads through MiXCR, one entry per CDR3 protein. This table has around 270,000 distinct CDR3 sequences, about 88% appearing once. Comments on this clonotype: Its target is unknown.

The study sequenced TCR beta in blood CD8+ and CD4+ T cells. TEMRA cells were FACS-enriched, unlike CD8+ and CD4+ T cells, which were negatively isolated. Deletions cut 0 bases from V and 4 bases from J, with 9 bases between. Germline lookup yields CDR1 PRHDT and CDR2 FYEKMQ (reference sequence). The CDR3 covers 14 residues. Source material: CD8+ T cells from PBMCs. This TCR derives from a human donor with multiple sclerosis. The chain combines TRBV13 with TRBJ1-2; the D is unclear. CDR3 sequence reads: CASSLGAGPYGYTF. CDR3 sequence (DNA): TGTGCCAGCAGCTTAGGGGCCGGACCCTATGGCTACACCTTC.